The source of this T cell receptor (beta chain) is a study of blood T cell repertoires in COVID-19. Repertoires were generated with immunoSEQ multiplex PCR, while TCRdb's copy carries only in-frame clones and drops some. Of some 240,000 clones listed, more than 75% were seen once; the top ten hold approximately 5%. Germline CDR1 and CDR2: SGHTA and FQGNSA. The CDR3 runs to 17 residues. Trimming at V came to 1 base and at J to 1 base, leaving 4 bases not matched to a gene. The J gene is TRBJ2-4, the V gene TRBV7-2; 10 bases align to TRBD2. This clonotype was obtained from a woman aged 70-85 years with COVID-19, enrolled during active disease. The sequencing sample was made of peripheral blood. CDR3 in amino acids: CASSLVAGGGAKNIQYF. CDR3 bases: TGTGCCAGCAGCTTAGTAGCGGGAGGAGGGGCCAAAAACATTCAGTACTTC.